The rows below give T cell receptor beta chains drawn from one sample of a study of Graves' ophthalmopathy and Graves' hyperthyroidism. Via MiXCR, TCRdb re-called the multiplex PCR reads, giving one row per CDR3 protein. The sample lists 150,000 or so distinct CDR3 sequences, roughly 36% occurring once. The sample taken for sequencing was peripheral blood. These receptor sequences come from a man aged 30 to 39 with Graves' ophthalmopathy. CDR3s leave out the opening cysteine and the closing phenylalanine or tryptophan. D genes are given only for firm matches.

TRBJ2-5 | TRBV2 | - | ASSARDTSQETQY
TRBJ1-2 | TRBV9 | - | ASGDSGSGTGGYT
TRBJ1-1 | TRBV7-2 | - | ASSAWEGRNTEAF
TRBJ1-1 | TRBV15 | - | ATSAQGNTEAF
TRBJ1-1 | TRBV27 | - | ASSSPSRNTEAF
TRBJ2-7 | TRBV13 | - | ASSLRLSYEQY
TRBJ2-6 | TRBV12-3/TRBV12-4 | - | ASSLFLRLSGANVLT
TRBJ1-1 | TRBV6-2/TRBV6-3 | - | ASSYTPSGLPNTEAF
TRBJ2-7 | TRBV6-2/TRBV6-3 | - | ASSLTGEVDEQY
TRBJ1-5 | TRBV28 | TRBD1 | ASSFLTGGTQPQH
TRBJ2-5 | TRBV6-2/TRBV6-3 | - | ASSYRQGETQY
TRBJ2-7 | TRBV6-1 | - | ASTKGGQSSDEQY
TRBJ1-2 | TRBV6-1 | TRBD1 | ASSQGQAPQYGYT
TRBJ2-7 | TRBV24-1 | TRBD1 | ATSDSGTGSYEQY
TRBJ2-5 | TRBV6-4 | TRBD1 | ASSVDRGAETQY
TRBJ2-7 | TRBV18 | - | ASSPPEQGSYEQY
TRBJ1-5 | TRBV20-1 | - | SAREAGNQPQH
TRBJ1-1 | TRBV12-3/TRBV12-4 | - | ASSFGRAAHTEAF
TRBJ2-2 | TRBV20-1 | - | SAEKGELF
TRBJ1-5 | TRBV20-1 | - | SARRSGQPQH
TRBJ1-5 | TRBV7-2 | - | ASSSGPNQPQH
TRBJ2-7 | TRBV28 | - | ASSFLGWDYEQY